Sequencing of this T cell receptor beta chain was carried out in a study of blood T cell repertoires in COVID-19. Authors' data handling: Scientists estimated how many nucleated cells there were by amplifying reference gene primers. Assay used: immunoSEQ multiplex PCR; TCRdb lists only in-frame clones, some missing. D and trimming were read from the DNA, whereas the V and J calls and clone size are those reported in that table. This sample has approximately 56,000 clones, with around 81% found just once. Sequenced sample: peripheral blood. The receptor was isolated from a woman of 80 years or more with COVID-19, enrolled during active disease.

In nucleotides, the CDR3 is TGCGCCAGCAGCCCATCAGGGACAACTAATGAAAAACTGTTTTTT. It yields the protein CASSPSGTTNEKLFF. This chain connects TRBV5-1 to TRBJ1-4, with D tentatively TRBD1 (5 bases). V was shortened by 4 bases and J by 0 bases, with 10 bases between the two germline ends. Germline-derived CDR1 and CDR2 are SGHRS and YFSETQ. This CDR3 comprises 15 residues. Using reference TRBV5-1 and TRBJ1-4 for the parts outside the CDR3, the full variable domain is KAGVTQTPRYLIKTRGQQVTLSCSPISGHRSVSWYQQTPGQGLQFLFEYFSETQRNKGNFPGRFSGRQFSNSRSEMNVSTLELGDSALYLCASSPSGTTNEKLFFGSGTQLSVL.